Detailed here is one TCR beta chain. Its antigen remains unidentified. Only in-frame clones appear in the TCRdb table, and some are missing; sequencing was by immunoSEQ multiplex PCR. The repertoire holds around 70,000 clones, with around 86% as singletons. Germline values: CDR1 GTSNPN, CDR2 SVGIG (reference sequence). This CDR3 has 13 residues. The ends were cut back, 6 bases at V and 0 bases at J, with 11 bases in the middle. This sample was included in a study of T cell responses to AZD1222 COVID-19 vaccine. Overall study findings and caveats: Spike-spanning, vaccine-associated CD4 TCRs were dominant at 160-218 and 743-854. The donor group comprised mostly white British people and more females; the analysis possibly underestimated clonal diversity. The breadth and depth of Spike-specific TCRs increased once two AZD1222 doses had been given.

The V call is TRBV30, the J call TRBJ1-1, with a tentative D call TRBD1 (5 bases). This material consisted of peripheral blood, taken on day 0 of AZD1222 vaccination. The clonotype was recovered from an adult in good health. The CDR3 spells CACSQGVNTEAFF. The CDR3 DNA follows: TGTGCCTGCTCCCAGGGAGTGAACACTGAAGCTTTCTTT.